One and the same sample provided the 6 T cell receptor beta chains below, sequenced in a study of cytomegalovirus exposure and HLA in healthy donors. Both 60 Vbeta primers and 13 Jbeta primers went into the PCR. Some clones are missing from TCRdb's copy, which holds only in-frame ones; the method was immunoSEQ multiplex PCR. The sample lists 100,000 to 150,000 clones, 75% to 90% occurring once. The sequencing input was PBMCs. Receptor source: a man aged 25-45 years in good health and CMV-seropositive.

Details on this clone: This could be a read error, since a much larger clone is one nucleotide away. V usage is TRBV27 and J usage is TRBJ1-1; tentative D call: TRBD1 (5 bases). Per germline, CDR1 MNHEY and CDR2 SMNVEV (reference sequence). V was clipped by 6 bases and J by 1 base, with 9 bases between them. The CDR3 has 13 residues. In DNA form, the CDR3 reads TGTGCCAGCAGCCCGACAGCGAACACTGAAGCTTTCTTT. Translated: CASSPTANTEAFF.

This clone has a single count. The gene calls are TRBV28 and TRBJ2-3, with a weak D call TRBD1 (5 bases). This CDR3 contains 13 residues. Per the germline V gene, CDR1 is MDHEN and CDR2 is SYDVKM. The V end was cut by 2 bases, the J end by 7 bases, with 10 bases between. The CDR3 spells CASSLRTSHTQYF. The CDR3 coding sequence is TGTGCCAGCAGTTTACGGACAAGCCATACGCAGTATTTT.

The table lists this clone with a count of one. This sequence joins TRBV5-5 and TRBJ1-4; D may be TRBD1 (6 bases). CDR1 and CDR2 (germline): SGHKS, YYEKEE (reference sequence). The CDR3 has 14 amino acids. Trimming removed 2 bases from V and 6 bases from J, with 11 bases in between. The CDR3, as DNA: TGTGCCAGCAGCTTTCCAGGGGCGCATGAAAAACTGTTTTTT. This gives the protein CASSFPGAHEKLFF.

The CDR3 bases are TGTGCCAGCGGACAGGGATATGGCTACACCTTC. Its protein is CASGQGYGYTF. The chain combines TRBV6-5 with TRBJ1-2; TRBD1 matches at 8 bases. The CDR3 loop spans 11 amino acids. V was clipped by 8 bases and J by 5 bases; unmatched bases: 1. CDR1 is MNHEY, CDR2 SVGAGI, per germline.

The J gene is TRBJ2-7, the V gene TRBV19; TRBD1 aligns across 7 bases. Germline V gene lookup returns CDR1 LNHDA and CDR2 SQIVND (reference sequence). The V gene end was trimmed by 4 bases and the J gene end by 4 bases; junction bases not matched to a gene: 4. CDR3 length equals 13 residues. CDR3 nucleotides: TGTGCCAGTAGTACCCGGGACAGTTACGAGCAGTACTTC. Translating it yields CASSTRDSYEQYF.

The rearrangement links TRBV9 to TRBJ1-1; the D gene is possibly TRBD1 (5 bases). Germline CDR1 and CDR2: SGDLS and YYNGEE. Trimming took off 0 bases at V and 5 bases at J, with 14 bases between the two ends. CDR3 length: 15 residues. Written as DNA, the CDR3 is TGTGCCAGCAGCGTAGAGGAGGGGCGCCGGACTGAAGCTTTCTTT. Protein product: CASSVEEGRRTEAFF.